This TCR beta chain is from a study of beta chain features in type 1 diabetes. Isolated RNA was reverse transcribed in full, so expressed TCRB transcripts were sequenced. Sequenced by immunoSEQ multiplex PCR; TCRdb stores in-frame clones only, minus some. The data contain approximately 600,000 clones, around an eighth of them seen just once; the ten biggest clones take up roughly 0.12%. V was shortened by 6 bases and J by 1 base, with 10 bases between the two germline ends. The germline V gene has CDR1 MDHEN and CDR2 SYDVKM. CDR3 length: 14 residues. A note on this clone: Its cognate antigen is unknown. The sample contains more than one DNA sequence encoding this CDR3.

Broader study findings: Healthy donors had naive, central memory and Treg TCRB repertoires that appeared less similar than those seen among patients. The study found moderately but significantly shorter TCRB CDR3s in all four CD4+ subsets of Type 1 diabetes patients.

The specimen sequenced was naive CD4+ T cells from blood. This chain connects TRBV28 to TRBJ2-4, with D perhaps matching TRBD2 (6 bases). The source is a man aged 25 to 40 with type 1 diabetes. The CDR3 sequence: CASRPGLAKNIQYF. In DNA, the CDR3 is TGTGCCAGCAGACCGGGACTGGCCAAAAACATTCAGTACTTC.